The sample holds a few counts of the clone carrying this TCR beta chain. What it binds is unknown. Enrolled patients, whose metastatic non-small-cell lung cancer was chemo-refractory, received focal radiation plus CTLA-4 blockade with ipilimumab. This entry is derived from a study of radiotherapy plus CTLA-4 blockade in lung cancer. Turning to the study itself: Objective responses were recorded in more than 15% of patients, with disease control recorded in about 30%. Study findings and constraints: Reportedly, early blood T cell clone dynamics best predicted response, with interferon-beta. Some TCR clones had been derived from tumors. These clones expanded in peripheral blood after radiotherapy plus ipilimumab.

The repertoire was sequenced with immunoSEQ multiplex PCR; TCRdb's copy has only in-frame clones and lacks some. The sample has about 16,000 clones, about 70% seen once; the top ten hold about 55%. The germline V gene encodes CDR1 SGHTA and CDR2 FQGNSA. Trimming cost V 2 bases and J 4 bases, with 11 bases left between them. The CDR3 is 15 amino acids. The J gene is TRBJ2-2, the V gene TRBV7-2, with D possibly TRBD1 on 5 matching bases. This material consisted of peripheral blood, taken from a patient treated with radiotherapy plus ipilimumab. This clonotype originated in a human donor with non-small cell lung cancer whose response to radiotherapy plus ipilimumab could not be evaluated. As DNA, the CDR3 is TGTGCCAGCAGCTTAAAAACAGGAACCACCGGGGAGCTGTTTTTT. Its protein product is CASSLKTGTTGELFF.